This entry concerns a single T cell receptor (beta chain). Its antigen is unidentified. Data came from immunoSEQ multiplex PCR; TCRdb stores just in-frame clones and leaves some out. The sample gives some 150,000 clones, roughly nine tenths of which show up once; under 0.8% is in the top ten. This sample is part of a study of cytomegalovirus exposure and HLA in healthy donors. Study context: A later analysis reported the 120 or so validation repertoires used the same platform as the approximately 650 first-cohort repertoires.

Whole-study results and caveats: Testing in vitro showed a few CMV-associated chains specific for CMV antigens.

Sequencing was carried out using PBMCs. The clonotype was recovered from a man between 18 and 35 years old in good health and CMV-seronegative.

The CDR3: CASSGNRGYQETQYF. The DNA of the CDR3 is TGTGCCAGCTCGGGGAATCGGGGGTACCAAGAGACCCAGTACTTC. The rearrangement links TRBV18 to TRBJ2-5; D perhaps matches TRBD2 (6 bases). CDR1 KGHSH and CDR2 LQKENI come from the germline V gene. The length of the CDR3 is 15 residues. Trimming shortened V by 6 bases and J by 0 bases, and 14 bases separated the two germline ends.